These T cell receptor beta chains were read from a single sample in a study of T cell repertoires in cytomegalovirus infection. MiXCR, applied by TCRdb to the reads, yields one record per CDR3 protein. The sample shows over 150,000 distinct CDR3 sequences, approximately 18% of them seen only once. Source material: CD8+ T cells from PBMCs. Receptor source: a human donor in good health (CMV status not recorded). Some clones in this sample may be carry-over from other donors' samples. Both conserved end residues are part of each CDR3. Each record gives: J gene, clone size, V gene, D gene, CDR3 protein, CDR3 DNA. A D gene is named only where the DNA matches it firmly. Clone size is shown for a subset of rows, as once, few, many or a class of expanded clone.

TRBJ1-5 many TRBV27 NA CASSFGGNQPQHF TGTGCCAGCAGTTTTGGGGGAAATCAGCCCCAGCATTTT
TRBJ1-5 NA TRBV28 NA CASSFLGNSNQPQHF TGTGCCAGCAGTTTTCTTGGGAATAGCAATCAGCCCCAGCATTTT
TRBJ1-2 NA TRBV6-2/TRBV6-3 NA CASSYPIDRPYTF TGTGCCAGCAGTTACCCTATCGACAGGCCCTACACCTTC
TRBJ2-1 few TRBV24-1 TRBD2 CATSDGLADNEQFF TGTGCCACCAGTGACGGACTAGCCGATAATGAGCAGTTCTTC
TRBJ2-5 few TRBV6-2/TRBV6-3 NA CASSYYRGLRETQYF TGTGCCAGCAGTTATTACCGGGGCCTCAGGGAGACCCAGTACTTC
TRBJ2-1 NA TRBV5-4 NA CASSLVGGFSSYNEQFF TGTGCCAGCAGCTTGGTTGGAGGATTCAGCTCCTACAATGAGCAGTTCTTC
TRBJ2-5 NA TRBV12-3/TRBV12-4 TRBD1 CASSEDRGLQTQYF TGTGCCAGCAGCGAGGACAGGGGACTACAGACCCAGTACTTC
TRBJ1-1 few TRBV7-6 NA CASSLGSRGHTEAFF TGTGCCAGCAGCCTGGGGTCTAGGGGACACACTGAAGCTTTCTTT
TRBJ2-7 NA TRBV6-5 NA CASSYGGSAYEQYF TGTGCCAGCAGTTACGGAGGGTCAGCCTACGAGCAGTACTTC
TRBJ2-7 NA TRBV7-6 NA CASSPGAGQTYEQYF TGTGCCAGCAGCCCCGGGGCGGGACAAACCTACGAGCAGTACTTC
TRBJ1-5 few TRBV12-3/TRBV12-4 NA CASSRSLSNQPQHF TGTGCCAGCAGTCGCAGCCTTAGCAATCAGCCCCAGCATTTT
TRBJ1-2 NA TRBV4-3 NA CASTQILSGDGYTF TGCGCCAGCACCCAAATCTTATCAGGGGACGGCTACACCTTC
TRBJ2-7 few TRBV7-2 TRBD2 CASSTRTSGPAYEQYF TGTGCCAGCAGCACAAGGACTAGCGGACCCGCCTACGAGCAGTACTTC
TRBJ1-2 NA TRBV7-9 TRBD1 CASSSRPGQYGYTF TGTGCCAGCAGCTCGAGACCGGGACAGTATGGCTACACCTTC
TRBJ2-3 few TRBV7-2 TRBD2 CASSSTGGRGTDTQYF TGTGCCAGCAGCTCCACGGGGGGGCGCGGGACAGATACGCAGTATTTT
TRBJ1-1 NA TRBV7-9 NA CASSSNQGPMGREAFF TGTGCCAGCAGTTCTAATCAGGGGCCAATGGGTAGGGAAGCTTTCTTT
TRBJ2-1 NA TRBV4-1 NA CASSQDRVTYNEQFF TGCGCCAGCAGCCAAGACAGGGTAACCTACAATGAGCAGTTCTTC
TRBJ1-4 few TRBV7-8 TRBD1 CASHLNRGTNEKLFF TGTGCCAGTCACCTCAACAGGGGGACTAATGAAAAACTGTTTTTT
TRBJ2-6 NA TRBV29-1 NA CSAPNGGGSGANVLTF TGCAGCGCGCCCAACGGGGGAGGCTCTGGGGCCAACGTCCTGACTTTC
TRBJ2-7 many TRBV7-2 TRBD2 CASSLVRGGRYEQYF TGTGCCAGCAGCTTAGTGCGGGGGGGCCGCTACGAGCAGTACTTC
TRBJ1-2 NA TRBV29-1 TRBD1 CSVEDRTEQGDLYGYTF TGCAGCGTTGAAGATCGGACCGAACAGGGGGACCTCTACGGCTACACCTTC
TRBJ1-1 few TRBV20-1 NA CSARWDTEAFF TGCAGTGCTAGGTGGGACACTGAAGCTTTCTTT
TRBJ2-2 few TRBV4-1 NA CASSQETGDTGELFF TGCGCCAGCAGCCAAGAGACAGGCGACACCGGGGAGCTGTTTTTT
TRBJ2-7 many TRBV7-2 TRBD1 CASSLGYGTASYEQYF TGTGCCAGCAGCTTAGGATATGGGACAGCGTCCTACGAGCAGTACTTC
TRBJ1-5 NA TRBV12-3/TRBV12-4 NA CASSHRHDSNQPQHF TGTGCCAGCAGTCACCGACACGATAGCAATCAGCCCCAGCATTTT
TRBJ2-5 few TRBV7-9 NA CASSLAGLETQYF TGTGCCAGCAGCTTAGCGGGGCTAGAGACCCAGTACTTC
TRBJ2-7 NA TRBV6-2/TRBV6-3 NA CASTPPGQLYKQYF TGTGCCAGCACCCCCCCAGGTCAGCTCTACAAGCAGTACTTC